This T cell receptor (beta chain) was sequenced in a study of shared clonotypes between healthy human individuals. Study as a whole: Donors were a couple of women and a few men aged 18 to 49. Points from the study as a whole: When naive CD4 clonotypes were compared across a few donors, approximately 5% were shared.

TCRdb keeps only in-frame clones here, not all; method: immunoSEQ multiplex PCR. The table has approximately 400,000 clones, 90% to 97% seen once; the top ten hold approximately 0.32%. Germline assignment: CDR1 SNHLY and CDR2 FYNNEI. There are 13 residues in the CDR3. With V trimmed by 7 bases and J by 5 bases, 6 bases remained unmatched. As regards this clone: Its antigen is currently unknown.

Within Nashville, Tennessee resided all donors, each a Caucasian adult. Source material: memory CD8+ T cells sorted from blood. Subset given: CD45RO+ cells pooled with CCR7-negative TemRA cells. V usage is TRBV2 and J usage is TRBJ2-5; TRBD2 matches at 8 bases. The source is a young man in good health. The CDR3 reads CASILLAVETQYF. The CDR3 coding sequence is TGTGCCAGCATTTTACTAGCGGTTGAGACCCAGTACTTC. Looking up the rest from reference TRBV2 and TRBJ2-5 gives the full variable domain: EPEVTQTPSHQVTQMGQEVILRCVPISNHLYFYWYRQILGQKVEFLVSFYNNEISEKSEIFDDQFSVERPDGSNFTLKIRSTKLEDSAMYFCASILLAVETQYFGPGTRLLVL.